Sequencing of this TCR beta chain was carried out in a study of vaccination and CD4 T cells after COVID-19 (dated by TCRdb to between 2020 and 2023). Background for the entire study: The convalescent cohort comprised six males and four females, including two Hispanic individuals, seven Caucasians, two Asians and one multiracial person. Participants got two doses of the Pfizer-BioNTech BNT162b2 vaccine (n=8) or two doses of the Moderna mRNA-1273 vaccine (n=2). Post-COVID blood samples were collected from convalescent patients a median of roughly 100 days after diagnosis, with a range of roughly 35 to 161 days. Post-vaccine blood samples were obtained a median of around 74 days after the second vaccine dose, with a range of about 12 to 241 days. The cultures were stimulated with overlapping spike peptide pools from SARS-CoV-2 and from the common cold coronaviruses HCoV-NL63, HCoV-OC43 and HCoV-229E. As controls, cultures received a CEFX viral epitope pool (the positive control), an HIV-1 Nef peptide pool (the negative control), or no peptide at all. The spike-specific CD4+ TCR repertoire was compared before and after mRNA vaccination in over nine COVID-19 convalescent patients and a handful of infection-naive healthy vaccine recipients. An earlier paper using these donors assessed, at the TCR clonotype level, memory CD4+ T cell crossreactivity between SARS-CoV-2 and common cold coronavirus spike proteins. What the authors observed across the whole study: Nearly all vaccine-specific clones in convalescent patients (304 of 307) were mono-reactive for SARS-CoV-2 spike rather than cross-reactive with common cold coronaviruses. An increase in the median number of SARS-CoV-2-reactive clonotypes from some 20 after infection to 35 to 40 after vaccination was observed, but the change was not found to be significant. Among convalescent patients, a median around 83% of the SARS-CoV-2-reactive clones seen after vaccination appeared only after vaccination, which suggests priming specific to the vaccine. The number of convalescent patients in the study was relatively small, and the study did not examine early timepoints following natural infection.

As for this clonotype: The antigen it binds to is not known. Base qualities are not provided; no much larger clone lies one nucleotide away.

The treatment or condition tag for this specimen amounts to: roughly 10-day PBMC culture with coronavirus spike peptide pools or control peptides (ViraFEST assay). CD4+ T cells from unexposed donors were collected before the COVID-19 pandemic (2011-2018). The study used the ViraFEST assay, which expanded antigen-specific T cells with peptide pools and then identified expanded clonotypes by TCR sequencing. Each well held 2.1 million or so PBMCs cultured in IMDM containing around 5% human AB serum and around 10 IU/ml IL-2, with 8.5 to 10 ug/ml peptide pools added. Half of the culture medium was replaced with fresh IL-2-containing medium on days 3 and 7. After 9 to 11 days of culture, CD4+ T cells were isolated by negative selection with the EasySep CD4+ T cell isolation kit. As cell numbers permitted, CD4+ T cells from unexposed donors were tested for reactivity to SARS-CoV-2 S and N and to four common cold coronavirus spike pools. Ficoll-Paque Plus gradient centrifugation was used to isolate PBMCs from whole blood, and the isolated PBMCs were then either used fresh or cryopreserved at -140C. In general, triplicate wells were set up for every culture condition. The leukapheresis product for the unexposed donors was obtained through commercial purchase.

The library was generated by PCR. DNA from cultured CD4+ T cells underwent TCR sequencing with the Oncomine TCR Beta short-read assay at the Johns Hopkins FTIC core. The QIAamp micro DNA kit was used to extract genomic DNA from the cultured CD4+ T cells. Oncomine TCR Beta libraries from cultured CD4+ T cells were pooled using unique dual indexes and sequenced on an Illumina iSeq 100. The original pipeline was this. Non-productive sequences were filtered out, and CDR3s that did not start with C, did not end with F or W, or were shorter than 7 amino acids were discarded. The MANAFEST web application identified antigen-specific clonotypes by comparing peptide-stimulated wells against reference wells and other culture wells. An FDR below 0.05, an odds ratio above 5, and a productive frequency above 0.1% in at least two of three replicate wells were required for clones to be considered positive. A clonotype was classed as cross-reactive if the clonotype showed significant expansion both in SARS-CoV-2 spike wells and in at least one common cold coronavirus spike condition. CDR3 homology was assessed with Levenshtein distances (stringdist) and unrooted phylogenetic trees (ape) in R version 3.6.1. TCRdb trimmed public reads at Q25 via fastp, called clones via MiXCR and kept in-frame beta chains. Identical CDR3 proteins give one entry, which carries the most common genes and DNA. The V and J calls, along with clone size, are taken from TCRdb and not from the paper's own processing. Counted in this sample were 4,000 to 6,000 distinct CDR3 sequences; around 40% of them appeared once. The top ten constitute approximately 40% of the sample.

The CDR3 runs 15 residues from the cysteine to the phenylalanine. The DNA shown is the 45-base CDR3, in frame from base 1. Based on the germline V gene, the CDR1 and CDR2 sequences are LGHNA and YNFKEQ. V is reduced by 0 bases and J by 1 base, leaving a spacing of 10 bases between them. Here the chain combines TRBV4-2 and TRBJ2-7; the D gene is unclear. The TCR sequence derives from a human donor in good health. The sample taken for sequencing was CD4+ T cells from blood, cultured in vitro. The CDR3 amino acid sequence is: CASSQDIVGSYEQYF. The bases read TGTGCCAGCAGCCAAGATATAGTCGGATCCTACGAGCAGTACTTC.